This T cell receptor (beta chain) was identified during a study of long-term antiretroviral therapy in people with HIV. V was clipped by 4 bases and J by 4 bases; unmatched bases: 3. CDR3 length: 12 amino acids. The germline V gene has CDR1 GTSNPN and CDR2 SVGIG (reference sequence). At the survey level, the v3.0 immunoSEQ assay was run. Each sample aimed for roughly 35,000-50,000 sequenced T-cell genomes. Data came from immunoSEQ multiplex PCR; TCRdb stores just in-frame clones and leaves some out. The sample carries fewer than 55,000 clones, roughly 95% recorded once. The specimen comprised unsorted PBMCs, sampled 3.7 years after starting antiretroviral therapy. The chain combines TRBV30 with TRBJ1-2, with 7 positions matching TRBD1. The origin of this receptor is a woman between 45 and 60 years old with HIV. In DNA, the CDR3 is TGTGCCTGGACCAGGGGGACCTATGGCTACACCTTC. Its protein is CAWTRGTYGYTF.